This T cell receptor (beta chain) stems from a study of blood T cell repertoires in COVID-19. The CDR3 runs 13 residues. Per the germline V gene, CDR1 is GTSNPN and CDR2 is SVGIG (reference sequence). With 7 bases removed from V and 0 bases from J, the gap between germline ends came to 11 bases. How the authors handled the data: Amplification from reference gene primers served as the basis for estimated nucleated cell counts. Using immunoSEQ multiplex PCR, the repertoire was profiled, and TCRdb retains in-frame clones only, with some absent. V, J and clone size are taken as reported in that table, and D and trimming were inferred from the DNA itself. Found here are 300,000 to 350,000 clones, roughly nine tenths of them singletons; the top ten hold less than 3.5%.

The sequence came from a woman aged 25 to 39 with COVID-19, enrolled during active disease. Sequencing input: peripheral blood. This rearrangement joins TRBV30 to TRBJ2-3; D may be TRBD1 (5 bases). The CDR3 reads CASDILSTDTQYF. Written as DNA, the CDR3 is TGTGCCTCGGACATTCTTAGCACAGATACGCAGTATTTT.